This TCR beta chain appears in the sequencing data of a study of T cell repertoires in cytomegalovirus infection. This clonotype was recorded many times. From the reads, TCRdb called clonotypes with MiXCR, one entry per CDR3 protein. This table holds approximately 490,000 distinct CDR3 sequences, approximately 10% found once. This CDR3 contains 14 residues. Between the trimmed V and J ends, which lost 4 bases and 2 bases, there was a span of 9 bases. Germline values: CDR1 LNHNV, CDR2 YYDKDF (reference sequence). The chain couples TRBV15 to TRBJ1-3, with a weak D call TRBD1 (5 bases). Sequenced sample: PBMCs. The TCR sequence derives from a human donor in good health (CMV status not recorded). Some clones in this sample may be carry-over from other donors' samples. This chain's CDR3 is CATSTGLTGNTIYF. CDR3 coding DNA: TGTGCCACCAGCACAGGGCTCACTGGAAACACCATATATTTT.